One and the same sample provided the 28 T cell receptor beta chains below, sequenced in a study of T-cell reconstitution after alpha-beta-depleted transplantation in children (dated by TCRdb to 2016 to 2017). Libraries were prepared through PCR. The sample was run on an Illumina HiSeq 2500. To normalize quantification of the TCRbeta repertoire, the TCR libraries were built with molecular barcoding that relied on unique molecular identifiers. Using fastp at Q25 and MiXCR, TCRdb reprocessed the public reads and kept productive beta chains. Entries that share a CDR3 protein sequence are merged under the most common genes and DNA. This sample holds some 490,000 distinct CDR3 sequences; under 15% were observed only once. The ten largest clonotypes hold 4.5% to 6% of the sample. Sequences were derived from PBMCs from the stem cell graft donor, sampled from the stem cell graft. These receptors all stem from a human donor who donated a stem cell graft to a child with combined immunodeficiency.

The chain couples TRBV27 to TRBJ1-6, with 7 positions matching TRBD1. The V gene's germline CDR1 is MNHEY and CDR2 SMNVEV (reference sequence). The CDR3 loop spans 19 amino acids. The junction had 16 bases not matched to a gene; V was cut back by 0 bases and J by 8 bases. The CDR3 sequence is CASSLSLGGGTANYSPLHF. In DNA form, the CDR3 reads TGTGCCAGCAGTTTATCCCTAGGGGGAGGGACAGCAAATTATTCACCCCTCCACTTT.

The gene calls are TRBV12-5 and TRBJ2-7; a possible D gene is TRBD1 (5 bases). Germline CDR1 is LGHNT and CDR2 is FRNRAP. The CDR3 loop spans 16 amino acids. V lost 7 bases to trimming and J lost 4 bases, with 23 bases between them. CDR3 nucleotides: TGTGCTAGTGCCCTCCAGACCCAGGGAATTGGTTACGAGCAGTACTTC. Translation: CASALQTQGIGYEQYF.

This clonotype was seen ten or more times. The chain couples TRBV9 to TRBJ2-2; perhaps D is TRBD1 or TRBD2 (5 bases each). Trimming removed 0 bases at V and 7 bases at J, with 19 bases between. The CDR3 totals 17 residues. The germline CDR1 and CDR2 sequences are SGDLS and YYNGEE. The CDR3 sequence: CASSVGGTPLRGGELFF. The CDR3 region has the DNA TGTGCCAGCAGCGTAGGTGGGACCCCTCTTCGGGGCGGGGAGCTGTTTTTT.

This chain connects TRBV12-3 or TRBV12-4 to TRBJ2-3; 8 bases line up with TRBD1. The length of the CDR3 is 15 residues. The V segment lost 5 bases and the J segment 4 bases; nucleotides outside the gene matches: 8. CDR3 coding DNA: TGTGCCAGCAGTCCCCAGGGGGCGGGCCCAGATACGCAGTATTTT. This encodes CASSPQGAGPDTQYF.

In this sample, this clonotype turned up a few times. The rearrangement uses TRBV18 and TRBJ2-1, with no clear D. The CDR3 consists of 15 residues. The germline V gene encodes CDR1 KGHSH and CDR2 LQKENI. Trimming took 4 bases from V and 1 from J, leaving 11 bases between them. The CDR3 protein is CASSQSGRSYNEQFF. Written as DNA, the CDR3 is TGTGCCAGCTCACAATCCGGACGGTCCTACAATGAGCAGTTCTTC. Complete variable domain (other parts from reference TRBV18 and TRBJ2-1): NAGVMQNPRHLVRRRGQEARLRCSPMKGHSHVYWYRQLPEEGLKFMVYLQKENIIDESGMPKERFSAEFPKEGPSILRIQQVVRGDSAAYFCASSQSGRSYNEQFFGPGTRLTVL.

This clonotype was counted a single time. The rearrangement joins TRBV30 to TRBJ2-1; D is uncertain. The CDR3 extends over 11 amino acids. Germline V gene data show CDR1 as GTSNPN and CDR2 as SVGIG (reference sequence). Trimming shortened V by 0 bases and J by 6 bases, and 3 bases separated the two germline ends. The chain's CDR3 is CAWSVANEQFF. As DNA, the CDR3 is TGTGCCTGGAGTGTAGCCAATGAGCAGTTCTTC.

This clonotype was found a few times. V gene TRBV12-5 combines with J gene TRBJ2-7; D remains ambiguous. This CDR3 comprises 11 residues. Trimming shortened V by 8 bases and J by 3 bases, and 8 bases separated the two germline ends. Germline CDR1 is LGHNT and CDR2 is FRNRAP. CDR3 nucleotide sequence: TGTGCTAGTTCCGTACACTACGAGCAGTACTTC. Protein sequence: CASSVHYEQYF.

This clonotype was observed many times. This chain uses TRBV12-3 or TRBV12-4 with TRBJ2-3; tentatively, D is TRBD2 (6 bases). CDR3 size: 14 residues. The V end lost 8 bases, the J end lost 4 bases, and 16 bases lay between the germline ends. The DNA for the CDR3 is TGTGCCAGCGGGGTGCCGGAGGGGCCAGATACGCAGTATTTT. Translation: CASGVPEGPDTQYF.

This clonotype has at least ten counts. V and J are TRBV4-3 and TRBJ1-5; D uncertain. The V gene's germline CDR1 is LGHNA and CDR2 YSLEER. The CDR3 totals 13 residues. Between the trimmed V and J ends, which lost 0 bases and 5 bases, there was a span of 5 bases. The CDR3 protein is CASSQDGYQPQHF. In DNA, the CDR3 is TGCGCCAGCAGCCAAGATGGGTATCAGCCCCAGCATTTT.

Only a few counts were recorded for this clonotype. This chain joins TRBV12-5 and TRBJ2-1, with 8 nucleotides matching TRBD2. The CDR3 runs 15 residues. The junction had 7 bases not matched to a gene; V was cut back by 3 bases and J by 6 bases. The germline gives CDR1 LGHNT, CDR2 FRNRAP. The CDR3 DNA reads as TGTGCTAGTGGTTTCGGGCTAGCGGGTGCCAATGAGCAGTTCTTC. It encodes CASGFGLAGANEQFF.

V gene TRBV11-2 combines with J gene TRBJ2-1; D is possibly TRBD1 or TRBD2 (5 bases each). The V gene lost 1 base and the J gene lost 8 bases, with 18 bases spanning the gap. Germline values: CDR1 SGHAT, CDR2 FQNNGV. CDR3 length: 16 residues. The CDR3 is CASSLGAARVGDEQFF. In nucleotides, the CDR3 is TGTGCCAGCAGCTTAGGCGCGGCTAGGGTGGGGGATGAGCAGTTCTTC.

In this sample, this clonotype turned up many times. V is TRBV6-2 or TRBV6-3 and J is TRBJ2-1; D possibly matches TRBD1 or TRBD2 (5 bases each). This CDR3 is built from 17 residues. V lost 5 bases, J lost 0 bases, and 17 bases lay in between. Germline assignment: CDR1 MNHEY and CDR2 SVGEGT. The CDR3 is CASSPLKKRGSYNEQFF. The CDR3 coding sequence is TGTGCCAGCAGTCCCCTAAAAAAGAGGGGCTCCTACAATGAGCAGTTCTTC.

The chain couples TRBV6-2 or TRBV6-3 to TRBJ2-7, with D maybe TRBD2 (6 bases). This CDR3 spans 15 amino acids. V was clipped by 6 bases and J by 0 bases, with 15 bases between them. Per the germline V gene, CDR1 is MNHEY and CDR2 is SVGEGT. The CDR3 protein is CASSQITGVSYEQYF. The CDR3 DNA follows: TGTGCCAGCAGCCAAATTACGGGAGTCTCCTACGAGCAGTACTTC.

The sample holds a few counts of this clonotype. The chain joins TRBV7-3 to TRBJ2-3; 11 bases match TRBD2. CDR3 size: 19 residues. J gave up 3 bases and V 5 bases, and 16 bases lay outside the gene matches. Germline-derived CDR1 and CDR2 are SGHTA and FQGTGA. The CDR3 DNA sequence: TGTGCCAGCAGCCCAAATTTAGCGGGAGGGCCTGTCACAACAGATACGCAGTATTTT. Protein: CASSPNLAGGPVTTDTQYF.

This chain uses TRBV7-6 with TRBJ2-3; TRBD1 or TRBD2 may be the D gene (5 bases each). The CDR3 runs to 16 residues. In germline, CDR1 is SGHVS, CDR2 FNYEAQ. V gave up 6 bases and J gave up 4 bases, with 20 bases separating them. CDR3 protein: CASSTRGSRWSDTQYF. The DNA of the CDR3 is TGTGCCAGCAGTACCCGGGGCAGCAGGTGGTCAGATACGCAGTATTTT. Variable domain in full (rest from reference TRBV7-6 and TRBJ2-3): GAGVSQSPRYKVTKRGQDVALRCDPISGHVSLYWYRQALGQGPEFLTYFNYEAQQDKSGLPNDRFSAERPEGSISTLTIQRTEQRDSAMYRCASSTRGSRWSDTQYFGPGTRLTVL.

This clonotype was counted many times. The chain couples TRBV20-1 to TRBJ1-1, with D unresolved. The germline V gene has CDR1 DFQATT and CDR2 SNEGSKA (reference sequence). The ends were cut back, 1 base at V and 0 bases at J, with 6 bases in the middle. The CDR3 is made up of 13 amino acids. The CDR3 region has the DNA TGCAGTGCTAGAGGGACGGTGAACACTGAAGCTTTCTTT. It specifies CSARGTVNTEAFF.

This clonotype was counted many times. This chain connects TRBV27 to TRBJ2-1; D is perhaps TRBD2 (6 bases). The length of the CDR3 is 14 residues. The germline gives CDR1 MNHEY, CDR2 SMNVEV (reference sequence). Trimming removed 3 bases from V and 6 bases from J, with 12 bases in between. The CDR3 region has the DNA TGTGCCAGCAGTTTGCGGGAACCTACCAATGAGCAGTTCTTC. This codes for CASSLREPTNEQFF.

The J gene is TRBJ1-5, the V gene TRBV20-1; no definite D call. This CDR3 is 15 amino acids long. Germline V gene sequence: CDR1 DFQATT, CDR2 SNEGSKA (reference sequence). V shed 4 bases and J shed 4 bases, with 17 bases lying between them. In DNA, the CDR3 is TGCAGTGCTACAGACCTGGCGGATAATAATCAGCCCCAGCATTTT. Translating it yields CSATDLADNNQPQHF.

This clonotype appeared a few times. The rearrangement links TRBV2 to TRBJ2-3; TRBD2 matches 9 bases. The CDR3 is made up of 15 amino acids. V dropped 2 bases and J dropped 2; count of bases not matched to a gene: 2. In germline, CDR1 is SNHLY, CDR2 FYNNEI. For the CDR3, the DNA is TGTGCCAGCAGTGAACTAGCGGGATTCACAGATACGCAGTATTTT. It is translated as CASSELAGFTDTQYF.

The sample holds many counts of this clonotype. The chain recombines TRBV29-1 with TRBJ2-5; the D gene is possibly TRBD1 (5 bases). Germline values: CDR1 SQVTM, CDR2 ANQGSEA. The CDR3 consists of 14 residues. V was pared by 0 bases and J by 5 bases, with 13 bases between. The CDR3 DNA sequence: TGCAGCGTTGAAGATCTTCGGTCAGGGGAGACCCAGTACTTC. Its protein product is CSVEDLRSGETQYF.

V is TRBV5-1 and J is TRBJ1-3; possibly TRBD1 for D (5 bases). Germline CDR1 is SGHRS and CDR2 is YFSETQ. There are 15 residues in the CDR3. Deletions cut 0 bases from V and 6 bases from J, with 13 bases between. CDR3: CASSLDAGLANTIYF. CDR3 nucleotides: TGCGCCAGCAGCTTGGACGCAGGGCTAGCAAACACCATATATTTT. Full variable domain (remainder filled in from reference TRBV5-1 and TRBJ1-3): KAGVTQTPRYLIKTRGQQVTLSCSPISGHRSVSWYQQTPGQGLQFLFEYFSETQRNKGNFPGRFSGRQFSNSRSEMNVSTLELGDSALYLCASSLDAGLANTIYFGEGSWLTVV.

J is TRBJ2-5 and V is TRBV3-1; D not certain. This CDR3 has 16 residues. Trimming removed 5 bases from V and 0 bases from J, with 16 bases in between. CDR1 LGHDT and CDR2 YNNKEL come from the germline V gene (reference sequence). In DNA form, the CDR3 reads TGTGCCAGCAGCGGTCGGACCCAAATGTACCAAGAGACCCAGTACTTC. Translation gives CASSGRTQMYQETQYF.

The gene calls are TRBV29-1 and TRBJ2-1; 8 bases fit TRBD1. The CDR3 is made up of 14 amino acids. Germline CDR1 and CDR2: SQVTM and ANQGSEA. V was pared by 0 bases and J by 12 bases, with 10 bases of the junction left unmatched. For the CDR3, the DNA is TGCAGCGTTGAAGACAGGGGGCAAAAGGCTGGGCAGTTCTTC. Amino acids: CSVEDRGQKAGQFF.

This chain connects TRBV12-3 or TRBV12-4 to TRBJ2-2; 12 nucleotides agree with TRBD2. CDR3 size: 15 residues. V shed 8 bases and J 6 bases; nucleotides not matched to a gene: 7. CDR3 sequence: CASSRGLAGSGELFF. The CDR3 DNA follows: TGTGCCAGCTCGCGGGGACTAGCGGGTTCCGGGGAGCTGTTTTTT.

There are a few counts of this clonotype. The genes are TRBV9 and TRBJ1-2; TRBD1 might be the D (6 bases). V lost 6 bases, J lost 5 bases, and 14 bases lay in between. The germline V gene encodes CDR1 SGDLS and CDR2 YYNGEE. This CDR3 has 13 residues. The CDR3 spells CASMGGAGYGYTF. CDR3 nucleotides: TGTGCCAGCATGGGGGGCGCTGGATATGGCTACACCTTC.

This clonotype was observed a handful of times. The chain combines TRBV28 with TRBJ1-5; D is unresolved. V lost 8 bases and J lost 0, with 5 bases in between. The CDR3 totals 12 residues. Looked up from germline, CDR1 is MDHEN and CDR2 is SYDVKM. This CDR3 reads CASWSSNQPQHF. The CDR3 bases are TGTGCCAGCTGGAGTAGCAATCAGCCCCAGCATTTT.

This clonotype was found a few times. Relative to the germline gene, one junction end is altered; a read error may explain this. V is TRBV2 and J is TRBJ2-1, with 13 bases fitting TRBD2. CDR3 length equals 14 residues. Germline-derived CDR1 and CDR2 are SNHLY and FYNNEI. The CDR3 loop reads CASSDLTSGRAPYF. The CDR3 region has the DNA TGTGCCAGCAGTGATTTAACTAGCGGGAGGGCCCCGTACTTC.

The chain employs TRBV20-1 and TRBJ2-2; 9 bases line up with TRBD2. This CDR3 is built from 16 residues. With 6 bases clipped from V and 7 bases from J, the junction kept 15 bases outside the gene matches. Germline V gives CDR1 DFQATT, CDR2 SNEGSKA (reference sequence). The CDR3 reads CSAPDRARGGGGELFF. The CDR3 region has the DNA TGCAGTGCCCCAGATCGTGCGCGGGGGGGCGGCGGGGAGCTGTTTTTT.